This is a list of T cell receptor beta chains from one sample in a study of blood T cell repertoires in COVID-19. Sequencing used immunoSEQ multiplex PCR; TCRdb keeps in-frame clones, though not all of them. There are some 430,000 clones in the sample; 90% occur only once, and 0.6% lies in the top ten. The sample taken for sequencing was PBMCs or T cells enriched from blood (not recorded which). Receptor source: a man younger than 35 who had recovered from COVID-19. Each CDR3 is given with its conserved first and last residue. The D gene is left open where the match is weak. For some rows the clone size is stated as once, few or many, or as a class when expanded; others skip it.

v_gene	j_gene	abundance	d_gene	CDR3nt	CDR3aa
TRBV5-1	TRBJ2-1	NA	TRBD2	TGCGCCAGCAGCTTGGAGGGACTAGCAGGCTACAATGAGCAGTTCTTC	CASSLEGLAGYNEQFF
TRBV18	TRBJ2-7	NA	NA	TGTGCCAGCTCTACCGTCCCTGGCTTGTACTCCTACGAGCAGTACTTC	CASSTVPGLYSYEQYF
TRBV5-6	TRBJ1-1	once	NA	TGTGCCAGCACCCTGGGTACGACAAACACTGAAGCTTTCTTT	CASTLGTTNTEAFF
TRBV7-9	TRBJ1-1	NA	NA	TGTGCCAGCAGCAGAGGCGTTGTAGCTTTCTTT	CASSRGVVAFF
TRBV19	TRBJ1-2	NA	TRBD1	TGTGCCAGCGGCGACAGGGTATTTGGCTACACCTTC	CASGDRVFGYTF
TRBV11-1	TRBJ2-3	NA	TRBD2	TGTGCCAGCAGCTTGCGGGCGGGGGGGCCTGATACGCAGTATTTT	CASSLRAGGPDTQYF
TRBV5-1	TRBJ1-1	few	NA	TGCGCCAGCAGCCTTTTAACGGAGACTGAAGCTTTCTTT	CASSLLTETEAFF
TRBV27	TRBJ2-1	NA	NA	TGTGCCAGCAGTACCCCCCGACAGGGTCGGCGGGAGGTACCCTCCTACAATGAGCAGTTCTTC	CASSTPRQGRREVPSYNEQFF
TRBV12-5	TRBJ1-3	NA	TRBD1	TGTGCTAGTGGTTTGGGCACGTTTAAGGGGGCTTCTGGAAACACCATATATTTT	CASGLGTFKGASGNTIYF
TRBV13	TRBJ2-1	NA	NA	TGTGCCAGCAGCCCCGATAGTAGCTCCTACAATGAGCAGTTCTTC	CASSPDSSSYNEQFF
TRBV28	TRBJ2-7	NA	TRBD2	TGTGCCAGCAGTTTCAGAGGGCTAGCGGGGAGCTACGAGCAGTACTTC	CASSFRGLAGSYEQYF
TRBV3-1/TRBV3-2	TRBJ1-5	NA	NA	TGTGCCAGCAGCCAAGCTCCGGGTAATAATCAGCCCCAGCATTTT	CASSQAPGNNQPQHF
TRBV28	TRBJ1-2	NA	TRBD1	TGTGCCAGCAGTTCGGGGGACAGCGCCTATGGCTACACCTTC	CASSSGDSAYGYTF
TRBV12-3/TRBV12-4	TRBJ2-7	NA	TRBD1	TGTGCCAGCAGCTCCGGGACAGGGGGCTCGGACTTC	CASSSGTGGSDF
TRBV24-1	TRBJ2-7	NA	TRBD1	TGTGCCACCAGTGACCCGAGACAGGGGGCGCGCGAGCAGTACTTC	CATSDPRQGAREQYF
TRBV28	TRBJ2-1	NA	NA	TGTGCCAGCAGTCCGCTGGCGGCCGACAATGAGCAGTTCTTC	CASSPLAADNEQFF
TRBV12-3/TRBV12-4	TRBJ2-1	NA	NA	TGTGCCAGCAGTCTATCCAATGAGCAGTTCTTC	CASSLSNEQFF
TRBV21-1	TRBJ1-4	NA	NA	TGTGCCAGCAGCAAAATGGGGACAGATGAAAAACTGTTTTTT	CASSKMGTDEKLFF
TRBV2	TRBJ2-7	NA	TRBD2	TGTGCCCTTGAAGGGACTAGTTCGTACGAGCAGTACTTC	CALEGTSSYEQYF
TRBV6-1	TRBJ1-6	NA	NA	TGTGCCAGCAGTGTAACGGGCGGGAGCTCCTATAATTCACCCCTCCACTTT	CASSVTGGSSYNSPLHF
TRBV6-5	TRBJ1-2	NA	TRBD1	TGTGCCAGCAGCCCGGGACAGGGGATCTATGGCTACACCTTC	CASSPGQGIYGYTF
TRBV12-3/TRBV12-4	TRBJ2-3	once	NA	TGTGCCAGCAGTTTTAAGGGGGATACGCAGTATTTT	CASSFKGDTQYF
TRBV5-6	TRBJ1-4	few	TRBD1	TGTGCCAGCAGCTTGGACAGGGGTGAAAAACTGTTTTTT	CASSLDRGEKLFF
TRBV5-1	TRBJ2-1	NA	TRBD2	TGCGCCAGCAGCTACCTAGCGGACGACTACAATGAGCAGTTCTTC	CASSYLADDYNEQFF
TRBV19	TRBJ2-6	NA	TRBD2	TGTGCCAGTAGTTTAGGACTAGCGGCCGGGGAGGCCAACGTCCTGACTTTC	CASSLGLAAGEANVLTF
TRBV5-4	TRBJ2-5	NA	TRBD1	TGTGCCAGCAGTGCCGGACAGGGGGCTTCACAGACCCAGTACTTC	CASSAGQGASQTQYF
TRBV7-9	TRBJ2-1	NA	TRBD2	TGTGCCAGCAGCTTATGGCGGGGGGAGGGGAATGAGCAGTTCTTC	CASSLWRGEGNEQFF
TRBV28	TRBJ2-1	NA	NA	TGTGCCAGCAGTTTATACGGCAATGAGCAGTTCTTC	CASSLYGNEQFF
TRBV14	TRBJ2-1	NA	NA	TGTGCCAGCAGCCGTCAGTTAATCAATGAGCAGTTCTTC	CASSRQLINEQFF
TRBV5-1	TRBJ2-5	NA	TRBD2	TGCGCCAGCAGCGCGGGAGGGGCACAAGAGACCCAGTACTTC	CASSAGGAQETQYF
TRBV19	TRBJ2-7	NA	NA	TGTGCCAGTAGTGTTGAGGGGGCCTACGAGCAGTACTTC	CASSVEGAYEQYF
TRBV21-1	TRBJ2-7	NA	NA	TGTGCCAGCAGCAAAGTTTCTAGTTCCCCCCACGAGCAGTACTTC	CASSKVSSSPHEQYF
TRBV5-6	TRBJ2-2	NA	NA	TGTGCCAGCAGCCCGGCGGGACGGAACACCGGGGAGCTGTTTTTT	CASSPAGRNTGELFF
TRBV27	TRBJ1-2	NA	NA	TGTGCCAGCACGCATCCTGGCGGGGATGGCTACACCTTC	CASTHPGGDGYTF
TRBV28	TRBJ2-5	NA	NA	TGTGCCAGCAGTTTCCGAGCGGAACAAGAGACCCAGTACTTC	CASSFRAEQETQYF
TRBV5-1	TRBJ2-7	once	NA	TGCGCCAGCAGCTTCGGGGATACATCCTACGAGCAGTACTTC	CASSFGDTSYEQYF